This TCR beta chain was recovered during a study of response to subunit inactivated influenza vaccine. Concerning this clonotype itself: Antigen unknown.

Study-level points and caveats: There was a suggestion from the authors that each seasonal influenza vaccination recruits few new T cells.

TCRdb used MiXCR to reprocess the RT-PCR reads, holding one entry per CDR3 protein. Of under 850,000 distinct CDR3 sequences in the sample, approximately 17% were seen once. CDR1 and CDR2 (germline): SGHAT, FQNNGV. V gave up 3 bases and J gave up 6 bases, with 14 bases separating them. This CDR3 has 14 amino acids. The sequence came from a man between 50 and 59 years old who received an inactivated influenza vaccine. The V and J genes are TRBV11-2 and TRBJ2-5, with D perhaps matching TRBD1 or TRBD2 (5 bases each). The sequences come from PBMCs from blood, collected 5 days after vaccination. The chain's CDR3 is CASSFFQRGKTQYF. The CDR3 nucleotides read TGTGCCAGCAGCTTTTTTCAGAGGGGAAAGACCCAGTACTTC.